A selection of T cell receptor beta chains follows, all from one sample in a study of STAT5B mutations in CD4+ large granular lymphocyte leukemia. Assay: immunoSEQ multiplex PCR; the TCRdb copy retains only in-frame clones and omits some. The top ten clones hold about 6.2% of a sample with tens of thousands of clones, more than 60% of them seen once. Sequenced: CD4+ T cells from blood buffy coats. These receptors came from a human donor in good health. The CDR3 runs from the conserved cysteine through the conserved F or W. Fields, in order: J gene, V gene, CDR3 protein.

TRBJ2-5 | TRBV4-1 | CASSVLGGSQETQYF
TRBJ1-5 | TRBV10-3 | CAISDYPVGNQPQHF
TRBJ1-4 | TRBV6-1 | CASSLVGREKLFF
TRBJ2-7 | TRBV7-2 | CASSLVPGLSYEQYF
TRBJ1-6 | TRBV28 | CASSPPRTGYNSPLHF
TRBJ1-5 | TRBV4-1 | CASSQEGSGQDNQPQHF
TRBJ1-6 | TRBV7-2 | CASSLNSPLHF
TRBJ2-6 | TRBV18 | CASSANTGANVLTF
TRBJ2-6 | TRBV10-3 | CAISELAAGANVLTF
TRBJ1-1 | TRBV29-1 | CSVVLQGPLPAFF
TRBJ2-2 | TRBV15 | CATRLDREDTGELFF
TRBJ2-1 | TRBV5-4 | CASSLRRGEVEQFF
TRBJ1-6 | TRBV9 | CASSLHSGTGNNSPLHF
TRBJ2-5 | TRBV7-7 | CASSLVGLPQETQYF
TRBJ1-1 | TRBV18 | CASSPPAGMNTEAFF
TRBJ2-5 | TRBV10-3 | CAIARGQGWETQYF
TRBJ1-2 | TRBV14 | CASSRDRVVAGYTF
TRBJ1-2 | TRBV25-1 | CASSEWGADYGYTF
TRBJ2-2 | TRBV6-5 | CASRPSGGEGELFF
TRBJ2-3 | TRBV5-4 | CASSLAGPTDTQYF
TRBJ1-2 | TRBV5-1 | CASSRGGGEDGYTF
TRBJ2-3 | TRBV12-5 | CASGPHPPPDTQYF
TRBJ1-2 | TRBV2 | CASSENNRGFYGYTF
TRBJ1-3 | TRBV5-1 | CASSLDGGSGNTIYF
TRBJ1-1 | TRBV11-2 | CASSERTGGYTEAFF
TRBJ2-1 | TRBV4-3 | CASSHPMGSGVYNEQFF
TRBJ2-7 | TRBV5-1 | CASSPGPPLDEQYF
TRBJ1-2 | TRBV2 | CASIGLRANYGYTF
TRBJ2-2 | TRBV11-2 | CASSPTLAANTGELFF
TRBJ1-6 | TRBV7-2 | CASSRLTGVGSPLHF
TRBJ2-5 | TRBV2 | CASTTETSGAETQYF
TRBJ1-5 | TRBV7-9 | CASSSGVGPQHF
TRBJ1-2 | TRBV18 | CASSPHPGAGYTF
TRBJ1-6 | TRBV11-2 | CASSSSGSASPLHF
TRBJ1-1 | TRBV6-5 | CASSYPRGPNTEAFF
TRBJ1-1 | TRBV7-9 | CASSSWTEFNTEAFF
TRBJ2-3 | TRBV27 | CASSLSRVGTDTQYF
TRBJ1-2 | TRBV5-1 | CASTETGGDGSYTF
TRBJ1-2 | TRBV6-5 | CASSYYGVGNNYGYTF
TRBJ2-2 | TRBV11-2 | CASSSGQLFTGELFF
TRBJ2-2 | TRBV11-2 | CASSQKLEAGGELFF
TRBJ1-2 | TRBV28 | CASSLDSNYGYTF
TRBJ1-4 | TRBV4-3 | CASSQGILPEKLFF
TRBJ1-2 | TRBV7-2 | CASSISQRGAGYTF
TRBJ1-2 | TRBV19 | CASTERDYGYTF
TRBJ1-2 | TRBV9 | CASSATRGEIDYGYTF
TRBJ1-5 | TRBV28 | CASSLTESNSNQPQHF
TRBJ1-4 | TRBV19 | CASSIGPRRVNEKLFF
TRBJ1-1 | TRBV7-9 | CASSFQGQTEAFF
TRBJ1-2 | TRBV28 | CATLIPANYGYTF
TRBJ2-2 | TRBV29-1 | CSVGGDYATGELFF
TRBJ1-4 | TRBV28 | CASRDSNEKLFF
TRBJ1-4 | TRBV7-2 | CASSFVQGQKLFF
TRBJ2-3 | TRBV7-2 | CASSRDRATDTQYF
TRBJ2-7 | TRBV4-1 | CASSQPTSGRAYEQYF